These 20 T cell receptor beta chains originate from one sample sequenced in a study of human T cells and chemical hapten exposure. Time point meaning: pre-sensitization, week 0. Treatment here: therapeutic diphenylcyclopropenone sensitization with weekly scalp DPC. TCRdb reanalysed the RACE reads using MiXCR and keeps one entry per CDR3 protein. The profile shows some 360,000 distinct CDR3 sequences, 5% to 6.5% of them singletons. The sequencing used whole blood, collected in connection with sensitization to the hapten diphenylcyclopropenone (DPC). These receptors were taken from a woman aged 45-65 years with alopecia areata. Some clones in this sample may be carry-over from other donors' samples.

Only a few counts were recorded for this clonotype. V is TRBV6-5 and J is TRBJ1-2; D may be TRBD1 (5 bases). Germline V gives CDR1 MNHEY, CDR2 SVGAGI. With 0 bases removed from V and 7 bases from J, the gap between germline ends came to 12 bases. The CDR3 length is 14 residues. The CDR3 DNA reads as TGTGCCAGCAGTTACTCGACGAGGGGATCTGGCTACACCTTC. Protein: CASSYSTRGSGYTF.

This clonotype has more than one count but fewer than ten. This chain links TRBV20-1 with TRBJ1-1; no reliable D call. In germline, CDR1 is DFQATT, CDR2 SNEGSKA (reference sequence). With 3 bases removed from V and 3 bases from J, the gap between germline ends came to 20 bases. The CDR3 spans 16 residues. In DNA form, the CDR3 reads TGCAGTGCTAGTTACGCGCCACCGGGGATGTACACTGAAGCTTTCTTT. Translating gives CSASYAPPGMYTEAFF.

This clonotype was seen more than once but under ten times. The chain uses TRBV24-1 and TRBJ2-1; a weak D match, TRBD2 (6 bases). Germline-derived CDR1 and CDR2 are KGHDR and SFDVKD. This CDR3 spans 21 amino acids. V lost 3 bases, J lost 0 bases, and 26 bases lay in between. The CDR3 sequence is CATSDTRLGERAVSSYNEQFF. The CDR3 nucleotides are TGTGCCACCAGTGATACGCGACTAGGGGAGCGGGCGGTAAGCTCCTACAATGAGCAGTTCTTC.

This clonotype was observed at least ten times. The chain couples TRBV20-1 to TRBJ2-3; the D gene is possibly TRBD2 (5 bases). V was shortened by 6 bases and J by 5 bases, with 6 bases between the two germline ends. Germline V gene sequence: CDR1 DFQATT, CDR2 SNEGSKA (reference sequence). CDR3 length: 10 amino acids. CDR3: CSASGDTQYF. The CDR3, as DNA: TGCAGTGCCAGCGGAGATACGCAGTATTTT.

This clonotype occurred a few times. The CDR3, as DNA: TGTGCCAGCAGTGTAGGGCTAGCGGGGAGGAATGAGCAGTTCTTC. Encoded protein: CASSVGLAGRNEQFF. This chain joins TRBV2 and TRBJ2-1; 9 bases agree with TRBD2. Trimming removed 4 bases from V and 7 bases from J; junction bases left unmatched: 8. Germline loops: CDR1 SNHLY, CDR2 FYNNEI. The CDR3 has 15 residues.

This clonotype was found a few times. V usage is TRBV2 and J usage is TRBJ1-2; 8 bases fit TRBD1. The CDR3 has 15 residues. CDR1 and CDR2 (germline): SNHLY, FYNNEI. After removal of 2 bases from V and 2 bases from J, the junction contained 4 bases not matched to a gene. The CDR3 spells CASSENTGGNYGYTF. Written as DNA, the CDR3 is TGTGCCAGCAGTGAAAACACAGGGGGAAACTATGGCTACACCTTC.

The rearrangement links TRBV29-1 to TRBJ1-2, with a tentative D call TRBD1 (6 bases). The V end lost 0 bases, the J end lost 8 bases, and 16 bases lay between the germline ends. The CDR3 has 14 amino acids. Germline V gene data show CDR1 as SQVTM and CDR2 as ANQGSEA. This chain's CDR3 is CSVEDRYRETGYTF. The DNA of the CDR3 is TGCAGCGTTGAAGATCGTTACAGGGAGACAGGCTACACCTTC. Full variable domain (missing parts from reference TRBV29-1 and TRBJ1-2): SAVISQKPSRDICQRGTSLTIQCQVDSQVTMMFWYRQQPGQSLTLIATANQGSEATYESGFVIDKFPISRPNLTFSTLTVSNMSPEDSSIYLCSVEDRYRETGYTFGSGTRLTVV.

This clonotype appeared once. This CDR3 is CASSPTGREAFF. The CDR3 DNA is TGTGCCAGCTCACCGACAGGCCGAGAAGCTTTCTTT. The genes are TRBV18 and TRBJ1-1, with D maybe TRBD1 (6 bases). The CDR3 consists of 12 residues. Per germline, CDR1 KGHSH and CDR2 LQKENI. The V and J ends lost 3 bases and 8 bases respectively, with 10 bases between them.

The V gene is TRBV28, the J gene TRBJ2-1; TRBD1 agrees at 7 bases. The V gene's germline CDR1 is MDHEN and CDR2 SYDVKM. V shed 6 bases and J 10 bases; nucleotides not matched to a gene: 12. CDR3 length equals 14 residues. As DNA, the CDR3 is TGTGCCAGCAGGCGCGACCAGGGGGACGGCGAGCAGTTCTTC. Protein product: CASRRDQGDGEQFF.

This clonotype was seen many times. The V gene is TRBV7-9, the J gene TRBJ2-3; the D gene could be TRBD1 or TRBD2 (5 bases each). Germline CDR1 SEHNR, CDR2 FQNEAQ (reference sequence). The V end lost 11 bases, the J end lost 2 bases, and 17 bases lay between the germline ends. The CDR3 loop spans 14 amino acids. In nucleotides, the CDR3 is TGTGCCGCCCGAGGGGAGCGGTACACAGATACGCAGTATTTT. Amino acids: CAARGERYTDTQYF.

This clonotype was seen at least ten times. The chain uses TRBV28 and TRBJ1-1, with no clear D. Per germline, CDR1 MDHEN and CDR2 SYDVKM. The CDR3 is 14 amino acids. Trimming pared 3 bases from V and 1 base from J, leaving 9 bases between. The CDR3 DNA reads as TGTGCCAGCAGTTTCGGCAGGAGGAACACTGAAGCTTTCTTT. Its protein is CASSFGRRNTEAFF.

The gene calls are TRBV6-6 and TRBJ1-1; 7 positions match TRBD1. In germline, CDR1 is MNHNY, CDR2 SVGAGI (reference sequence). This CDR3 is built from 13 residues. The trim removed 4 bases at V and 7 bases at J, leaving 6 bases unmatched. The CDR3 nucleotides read TGTGCCAGCAGTTTCCCGGGACAGTATGAAGCTTTCTTT. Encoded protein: CASSFPGQYEAFF.

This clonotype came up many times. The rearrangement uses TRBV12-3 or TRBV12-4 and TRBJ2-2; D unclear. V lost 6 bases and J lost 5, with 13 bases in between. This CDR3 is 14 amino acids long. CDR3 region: CASRQGRVTGELFF. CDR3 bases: TGTGCCAGCAGACAAGGAAGGGTAACCGGGGAGCTGTTTTTT.

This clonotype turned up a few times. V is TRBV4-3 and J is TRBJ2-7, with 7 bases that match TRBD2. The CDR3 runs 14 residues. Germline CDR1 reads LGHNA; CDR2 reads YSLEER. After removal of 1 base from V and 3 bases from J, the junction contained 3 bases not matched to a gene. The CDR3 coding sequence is TGCGCCAGCAGCCAAGTGGGGAGGGGCTACGAGCAGTACTTC. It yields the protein CASSQVGRGYEQYF.

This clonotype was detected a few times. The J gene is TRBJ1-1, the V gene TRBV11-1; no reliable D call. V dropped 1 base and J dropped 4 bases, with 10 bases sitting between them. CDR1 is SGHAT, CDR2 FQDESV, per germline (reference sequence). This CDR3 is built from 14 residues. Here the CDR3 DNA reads TGTGCCAGCAGCTTAGAGGGCAGAGCCACTGAAGCTTTCTTT. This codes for CASSLEGRATEAFF.

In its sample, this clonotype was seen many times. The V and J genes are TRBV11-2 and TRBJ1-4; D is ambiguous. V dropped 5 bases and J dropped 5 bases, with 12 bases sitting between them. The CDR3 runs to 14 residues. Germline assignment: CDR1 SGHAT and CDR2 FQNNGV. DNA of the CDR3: TGTGCCAGCAGCGACCCCCCAGAGAATGAAAAACTGTTTTTT. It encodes CASSDPPENEKLFF. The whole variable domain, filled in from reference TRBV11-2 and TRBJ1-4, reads EAGVAQSPRYKIIEKRQSVAFWCNPISGHATLYWYQQILGQGPKLLIQFQNNGVVDDSQLPKDRFSAERLKGVDSTLKIQPAKLEDSAVYLCASSDPPENEKLFFGSGTQLSVL.

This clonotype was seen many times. CDR3 bases: TGTGCCAGCAGTTCAGGGGGCAATCAGCCCCAGCATTTT. Its protein product is CASSSGGNQPQHF. The V gene is TRBV28, the J gene TRBJ1-5, with D possibly TRBD1 on 6 matching bases. Trimming took 4 bases from V and 2 from J, leaving 6 bases between them. The germline CDR1 and CDR2 sequences are MDHEN and SYDVKM. This CDR3 contains 13 residues.

CDR3 sequence (DNA): TGTGCCAGCAGCCCTAATCCCGGCTATGGCTACACCTTC. Translation: CASSPNPGYGYTF. This chain links TRBV12-3 or TRBV12-4 with TRBJ1-2; D unclear. The V and J ends lost 6 bases and 4 bases respectively, with 12 bases between them. The CDR3 is 13 residues long.

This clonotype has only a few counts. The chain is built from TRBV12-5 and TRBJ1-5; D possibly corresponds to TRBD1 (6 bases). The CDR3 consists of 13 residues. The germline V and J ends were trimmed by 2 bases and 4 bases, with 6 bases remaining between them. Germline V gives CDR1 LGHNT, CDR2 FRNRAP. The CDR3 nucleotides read TGTGCTAGTGGTTTGACAGGGAATCAGCCCCAGCATTTT. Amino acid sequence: CASGLTGNQPQHF.

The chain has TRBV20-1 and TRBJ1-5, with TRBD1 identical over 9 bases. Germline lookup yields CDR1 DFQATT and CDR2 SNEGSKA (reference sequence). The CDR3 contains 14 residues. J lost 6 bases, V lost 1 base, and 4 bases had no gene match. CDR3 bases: TGCAGTGCTAGAGGGGACAGGGTAGGTCAGCCCCAGCATTTT. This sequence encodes CSARGDRVGQPQHF.